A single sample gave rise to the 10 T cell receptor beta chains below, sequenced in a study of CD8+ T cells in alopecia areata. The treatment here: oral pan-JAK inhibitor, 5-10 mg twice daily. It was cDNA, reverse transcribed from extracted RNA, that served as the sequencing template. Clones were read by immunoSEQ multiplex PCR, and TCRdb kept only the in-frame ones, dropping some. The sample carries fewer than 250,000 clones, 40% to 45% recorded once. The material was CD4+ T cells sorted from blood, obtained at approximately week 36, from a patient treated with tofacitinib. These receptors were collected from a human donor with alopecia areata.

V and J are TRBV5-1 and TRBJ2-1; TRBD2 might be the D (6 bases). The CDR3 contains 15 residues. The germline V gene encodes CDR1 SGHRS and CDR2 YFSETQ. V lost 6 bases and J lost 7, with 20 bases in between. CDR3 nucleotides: TGCGCCAGCAACCCGGAGGGCGGGATAGGAAATGAGCAGTTCTTC. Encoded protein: CASNPEGGIGNEQFF.

The CDR3 sequence: CASSQGGQGLNEQFF. The CDR3 bases are TGTGCCAGCAGCCAGGGGGGACAGGGGCTCAATGAGCAGTTCTTC. V and J are TRBV6-5 and TRBJ2-1; 10 positions agree with TRBD1. V lost 6 bases and J lost 6; bases outside the gene matches: 8. The CDR3 has 15 residues. The germline V gene has CDR1 MNHEY and CDR2 SVGAGI.

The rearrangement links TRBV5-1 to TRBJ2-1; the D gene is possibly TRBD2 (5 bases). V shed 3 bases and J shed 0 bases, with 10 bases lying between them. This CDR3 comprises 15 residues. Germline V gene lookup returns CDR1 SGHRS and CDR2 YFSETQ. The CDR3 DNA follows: TGCGCCAGCAGCTCGGACGGAGGCTCCTACAATGAGCAGTTCTTC. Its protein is CASSSDGGSYNEQFF.

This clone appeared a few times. The CDR3 sequence: CASSLRPGMNTEAFF. CDR3 coding DNA: TGTGCCAGCAGTTTACGGCCAGGCATGAACACTGAAGCTTTCTTT. The chain recombines TRBV27 with TRBJ1-1; D gene unclear. The CDR3 consists of 15 residues. The V gene's germline CDR1 is MNHEY and CDR2 SMNVEV (reference sequence). V was clipped by 2 bases and J by 0 bases, with 10 bases between them.

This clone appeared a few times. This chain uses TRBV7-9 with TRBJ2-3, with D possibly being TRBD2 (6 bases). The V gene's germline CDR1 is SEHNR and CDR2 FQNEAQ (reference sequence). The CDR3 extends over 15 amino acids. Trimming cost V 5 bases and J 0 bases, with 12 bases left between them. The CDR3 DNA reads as TGTGCCAGCAGCATGAGCGGGTCTAGCACAGATACGCAGTATTTT. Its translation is CASSMSGSSTDTQYF.

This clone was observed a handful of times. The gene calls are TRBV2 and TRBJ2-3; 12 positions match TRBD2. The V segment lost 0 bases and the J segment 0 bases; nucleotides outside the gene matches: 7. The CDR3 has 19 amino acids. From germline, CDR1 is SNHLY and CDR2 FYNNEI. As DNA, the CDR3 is TGTGCCAGCAGTGAAGCGGCCGGACTAGCGGGATTTAGCACAGATACGCAGTATTTT. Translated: CASSEAAGLAGFSTDTQYF.

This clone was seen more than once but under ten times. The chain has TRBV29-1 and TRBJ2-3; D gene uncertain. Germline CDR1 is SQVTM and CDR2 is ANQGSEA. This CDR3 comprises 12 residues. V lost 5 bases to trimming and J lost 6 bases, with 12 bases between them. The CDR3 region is CSVSPKPDTQYF. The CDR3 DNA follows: TGCAGCGTTTCGCCAAAACCGGATACGCAGTATTTT.

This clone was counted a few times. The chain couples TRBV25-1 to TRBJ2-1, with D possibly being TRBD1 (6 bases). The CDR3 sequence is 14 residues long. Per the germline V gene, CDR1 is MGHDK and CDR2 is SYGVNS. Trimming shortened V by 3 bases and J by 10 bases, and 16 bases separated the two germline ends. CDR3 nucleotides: TGTGCCAGCAGTGACAACCGGGACACAAAAGAGCAGTTCTTC. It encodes CASSDNRDTKEQFF. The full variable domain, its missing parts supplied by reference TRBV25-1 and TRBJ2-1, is EADIYQTPRYLVIGTGKKITLECSQTMGHDKMYWYQQDPGMELHLIHYSYGVNSTEKGDLSSESTVSRIRTEHFPLTLESARPSHTSQYLCASSDNRDTKEQFFGPGTRLTVL.

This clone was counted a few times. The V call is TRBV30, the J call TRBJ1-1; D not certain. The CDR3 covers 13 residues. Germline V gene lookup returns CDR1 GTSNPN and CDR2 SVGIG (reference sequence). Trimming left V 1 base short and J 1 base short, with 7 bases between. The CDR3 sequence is CAWSAQANTEAFF. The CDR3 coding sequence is TGTGCCTGGAGTGCCCAGGCGAACACTGAAGCTTTCTTT. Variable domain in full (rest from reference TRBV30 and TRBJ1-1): SQTIHQWPATLVQPVGSPLSLECTVEGTSNPNLYWYRQAAGRGLQLLFYSVGIGQISSEVPQNLSASRPQDRQFILSSKKLLLSDSGFYLCAWSAQANTEAFFGQGTRLTVV.

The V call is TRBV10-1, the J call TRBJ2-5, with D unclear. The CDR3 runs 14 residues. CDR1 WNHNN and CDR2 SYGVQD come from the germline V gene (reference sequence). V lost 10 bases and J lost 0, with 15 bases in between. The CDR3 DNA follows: TGCGCCACCGCGTCTTCTTCGTACCAAGAGACCCAGTACTTC. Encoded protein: CATASSSYQETQYF.